A single sample gave rise to the 10 T cell receptor beta chains below, sequenced in a study of T cell changes during pregnancy in multiple sclerosis. The protocol was immunoSEQ multiplex PCR, while the TCRdb copy is restricted to in-frame clones and leaves out a portion. The table includes some 77,000 clones, 75% to 90% detected once. The source was peripheral blood, collected before pregnancy. The origin of the receptors is a female donor with multiple sclerosis, enrolled in a pregnancy study.

This chain links TRBV2 with TRBJ1-1; tentative D call: TRBD1 (5 bases). The CDR3 runs 14 residues. V lost 6 bases and J 4 bases, leaving 15 bases between the germline ends. In germline, CDR1 is SNHLY, CDR2 FYNNEI. In DNA form, the CDR3 reads TGTGCCAGCAGAGACCAGGGCGGGGGCACTGAAGCTTTCTTT. It translates to CASRDQGGGTEAFF.

This chain joins TRBV10-3 and TRBJ2-1; D perhaps matches TRBD2 (6 bases). This CDR3 comprises 13 residues. CDR1 is ENHRY, CDR2 SYGVKD, per germline. V lost 6 bases, J lost 12 bases, and 18 bases lay in between. Here the CDR3 reads CAISLVSGERQFF. As DNA, the CDR3 is TGTGCCATCAGCCTGGTGTCGGGGGAGCGGCAGTTCTTC.

The J gene is TRBJ1-5, the V gene TRBV9; TRBD1 is a possible D gene (6 bases). The CDR3 is made up of 14 amino acids. Germline-derived CDR1 and CDR2 are SGDLS and YYNGEE. V was cut by 2 bases and J by 4 bases, with 10 bases left in between. CDR3 loop: CASSVRQENQPQHF. CDR3 DNA: TGTGCCAGCAGCGTTCGACAGGAGAATCAGCCCCAGCATTTT.

The chain links TRBV6-5 to TRBJ1-1; possibly TRBD1 for D (5 bases). Trimming stripped 5 bases from V and 1 base from J, with 14 bases between. Germline CDR1 reads MNHEY; CDR2 reads SVGAGI. CDR3 size: 15 residues. CDR3 in amino acids: CASSPLFRENTEAFF. CDR3 bases: TGTGCCAGCAGTCCGCTCTTCAGGGAGAACACTGAAGCTTTCTTT.

The CDR3 DNA reads TGTGCCAGCAGCCTGGGGGGGGCCCCCGAGACCCAGTACTTC. The encoded protein is CASSLGGAPETQYF. The chain recombines TRBV9 with TRBJ2-5; D may be TRBD2 (7 bases). This CDR3 has 14 residues. The germline CDR1 and CDR2 sequences are SGDLS and YYNGEE. V gave up 4 bases and J gave up 5 bases, with 15 bases separating them.

The J gene is TRBJ2-3, the V gene TRBV18; D not resolved. The CDR3 length is 12 residues. V shed 2 bases and J shed 5 bases, with 5 bases lying between them. Germline V gene data show CDR1 as KGHSH and CDR2 as LQKENI. CDR3 sequence: CASSPSLDTQYF. The CDR3 DNA reads TGTGCCAGCTCACCATCGTTAGATACGCAGTATTTT.

Note on this clone: The same CDR3 is also encoded by other DNA sequences in this sample. The V gene is TRBV2, the J gene TRBJ1-2; a possible D gene is TRBD1 (5 bases). CDR1 and CDR2 (germline): SNHLY, FYNNEI. This CDR3 contains 13 residues. Between the trimmed V and J ends, which lost 4 bases and 4 bases, there was a span of 10 bases. The chain's CDR3 is CASSVARAYGYTF. The CDR3 nucleotides are TGTGCCAGCAGTGTCGCCAGGGCCTATGGCTACACCTTC.

This clone was observed a single time. In DNA, the CDR3 is TGTGCCAGCAGCCACGTCGGGAGGGAGCCTTACTATGGCTACACCTTC. As protein: CASSHVGREPYYGYTF. The rearrangement links TRBV5-5 to TRBJ1-2; D gene uncertain. Germline V gene lookup returns CDR1 SGHKS and CDR2 YYEKEE (reference sequence). Trimming took off 4 bases at V and 3 bases at J, with 19 bases between the two ends. The CDR3 is made up of 16 amino acids.

The V gene is TRBV10-1, the J gene TRBJ2-7; 8 bases fit TRBD1. Trimming took 3 bases from V and 5 from J; bases not matched to a gene: 12. The CDR3 contains 16 residues. Germline CDR1 and CDR2: WNHNN and SYGVQD (reference sequence). The CDR3 DNA reads TGCGCCAGCAGTGAAGGTACCAGGACAGGGAGGCACGAGCAGTACTTC. It translates to CASSEGTRTGRHEQYF.

The chain couples TRBV5-1 to TRBJ2-5; TRBD2 agrees at 10 bases. The CDR3 runs 17 residues. From germline, CDR1 is SGHRS and CDR2 YFSETQ. V trimming: 6 bases; J trimming: 5 bases; junction bases outside the gene matches: 16. The CDR3 region is CASTRMESGGAFETQYF. The CDR3 DNA sequence: TGCGCCAGCACCCGCATGGAAAGCGGGGGGGCCTTTGAGACCCAGTACTTC.